A selection of T cell receptor beta chains follows, all from one sample in a study of T cell changes during pregnancy in multiple sclerosis. TCRdb's table, derived via immunoSEQ multiplex PCR, lists solely in-frame clones and lacks some. Of 90,000 to 120,000 clones listed, just over 90% are singletons. The specimen comprised peripheral blood, sampled in the second trimester of pregnancy. The source is a female donor with multiple sclerosis, enrolled in a pregnancy study. CDR3s include the opening cysteine and the closing phenylalanine or tryptophan. Each record gives: CDR3 DNA, CDR3 protein, V gene, D gene, clone size, J gene. A D gene is named only where the DNA matches it firmly. The size field is filled for only some rows; it gives once, few, many or a size class.

TGTGCCAGCTCACCACAAGTAGTCTATGAGCAGTTCTTC	CASSPQVVYEQFF	TRBV18	.	.	TRBJ2-1
TGTGCCAGCGCCCAGGCCTTCTCTGGAAACACCATATATTTT	CASAQAFSGNTIYF	TRBV6-5	.	.	TRBJ1-3
TGTGCCATCAGCCCCCTAGCCTCCACAGATACGCAGTATTTT	CAISPLASTDTQYF	TRBV10-3	.	.	TRBJ2-3
TGTGCCAGCAGCGTAGGTGGCAGGCCAGGGGTCGAGCAGTACTTC	CASSVGGRPGVEQYF	TRBV9	.	.	TRBJ2-7
TGTGCCAGCAATACAGGGGGGCTAAAGACCCAGTACTTC	CASNTGGLKTQYF	TRBV28	TRBD1	.	TRBJ2-5
TGCGCCAGCAGCGTCTCGGGACAGATTAATCAGCCCCAGCATTTT	CASSVSGQINQPQHF	TRBV5-1	TRBD1	.	TRBJ1-5
TGCAGCGTTGAGGCGGGTCGTGAAAAACTGTTTTTT	CSVEAGREKLFF	TRBV29-1	.	.	TRBJ1-4
TGTGCCAGCAGCTTAGGCCCCGGGACAGGGGAGACCCAGTACTTC	CASSLGPGTGETQYF	TRBV7-9	TRBD1	once	TRBJ2-5
TGTGCCAGCAGCGCCGGGACAGTAGAAAACACCATATATTTT	CASSAGTVENTIYF	TRBV5-6	TRBD1	.	TRBJ1-3
TGTGCCAGCAGCTTAGACCTAGCGGGGGCGAACACCGGGGAGCTGTTTTTT	CASSLDLAGANTGELFF	TRBV5-4	TRBD2	.	TRBJ2-2